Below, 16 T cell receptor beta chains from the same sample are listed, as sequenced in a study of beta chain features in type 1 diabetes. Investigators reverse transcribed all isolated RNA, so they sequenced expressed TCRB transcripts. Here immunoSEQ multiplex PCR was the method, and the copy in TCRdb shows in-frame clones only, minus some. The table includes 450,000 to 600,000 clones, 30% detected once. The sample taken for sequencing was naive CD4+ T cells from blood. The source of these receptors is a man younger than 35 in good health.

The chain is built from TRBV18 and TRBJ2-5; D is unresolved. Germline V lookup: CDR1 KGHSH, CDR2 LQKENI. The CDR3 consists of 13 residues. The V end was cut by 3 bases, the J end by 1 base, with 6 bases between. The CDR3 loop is CASSPSVQETQYF. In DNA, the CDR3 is TGTGCCAGCTCACCCTCCGTCCAAGAGACCCAGTACTTC.

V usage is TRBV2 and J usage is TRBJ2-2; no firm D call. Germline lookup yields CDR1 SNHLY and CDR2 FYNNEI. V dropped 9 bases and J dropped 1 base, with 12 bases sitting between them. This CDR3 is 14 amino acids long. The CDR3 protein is CASSITQNTGELFF. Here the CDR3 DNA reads TGTGCCAGTAGTATAACCCAGAACACCGGGGAGCTGTTTTTT.

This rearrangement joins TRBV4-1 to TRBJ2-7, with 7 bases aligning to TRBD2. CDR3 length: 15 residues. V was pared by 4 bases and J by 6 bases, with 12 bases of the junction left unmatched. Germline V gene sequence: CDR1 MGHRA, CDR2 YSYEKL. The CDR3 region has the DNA TGCGCCAGCAGCCGAGGGAGGGCCTTAGAAGGCGAGCAGTACTTC. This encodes CASSRGRALEGEQYF.

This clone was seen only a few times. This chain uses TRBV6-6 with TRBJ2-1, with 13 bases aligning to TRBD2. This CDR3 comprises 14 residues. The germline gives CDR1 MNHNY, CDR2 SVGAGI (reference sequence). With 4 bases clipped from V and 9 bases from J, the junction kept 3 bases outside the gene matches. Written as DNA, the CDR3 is TGTGCCAGCAGTTTTGGGACTAGCGGGATTGAGCAGTTCTTC. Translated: CASSFGTSGIEQFF.

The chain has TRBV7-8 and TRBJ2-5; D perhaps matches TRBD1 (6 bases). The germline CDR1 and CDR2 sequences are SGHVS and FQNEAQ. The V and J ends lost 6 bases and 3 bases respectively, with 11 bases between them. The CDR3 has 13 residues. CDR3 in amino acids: CASSTGNEETQYF. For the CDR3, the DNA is TGTGCCAGCAGTACAGGGAACGAAGAGACCCAGTACTTC.

CDR3 sequence reads: CASSLEDVRAQKNGYTF. DNA of the CDR3: TGCGCCAGCAGTCTAGAGGATGTACGGGCCCAGAAGAATGGCTACACCTTC. The chain couples TRBV23-1 to TRBJ1-2, with D unresolved. TRBV23-1 is filed as an ORF, its function uncertain. Trimming removed 4 bases from V and 6 bases from J, with 24 bases in between. The CDR3 consists of 17 residues.

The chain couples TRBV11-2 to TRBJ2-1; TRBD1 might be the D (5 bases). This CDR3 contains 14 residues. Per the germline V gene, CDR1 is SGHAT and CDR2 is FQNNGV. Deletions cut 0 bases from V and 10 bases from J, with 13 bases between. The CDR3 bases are TGTGCCAGCAGCTTAGAAACAGGTTTCTGGGAGCAGTTCTTC. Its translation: CASSLETGFWEQFF.

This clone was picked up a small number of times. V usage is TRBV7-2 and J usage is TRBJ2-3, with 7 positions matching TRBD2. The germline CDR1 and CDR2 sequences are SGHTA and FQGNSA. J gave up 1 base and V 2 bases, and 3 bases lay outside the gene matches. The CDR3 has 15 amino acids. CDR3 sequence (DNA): TGTGCCAGCAGCTTACTAGCGGTCGGCACAGATACGCAGTATTTT. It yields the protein CASSLLAVGTDTQYF.

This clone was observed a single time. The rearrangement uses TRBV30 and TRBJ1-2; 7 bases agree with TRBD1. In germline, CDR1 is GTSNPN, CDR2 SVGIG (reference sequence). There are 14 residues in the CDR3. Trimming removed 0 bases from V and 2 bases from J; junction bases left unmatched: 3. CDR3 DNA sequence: TGTGCCTGGAGTGTAGGAGGGGGCAACTATGGCTACACCTTC. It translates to CAWSVGGGNYGYTF.

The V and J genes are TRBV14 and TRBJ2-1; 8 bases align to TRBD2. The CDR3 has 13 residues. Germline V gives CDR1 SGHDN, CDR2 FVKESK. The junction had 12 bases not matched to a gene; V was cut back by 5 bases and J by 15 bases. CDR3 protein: CASSYSLAGPPFF. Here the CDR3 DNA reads TGTGCCAGCAGCTACTCCCTAGCGGGTCCTCCGTTCTTC.

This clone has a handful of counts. CDR3 in amino acids: CASSTGRGNYGYTF. CDR3 sequence (DNA): TGTGCCAGCAGCACGGGACGAGGGAACTATGGCTACACCTTC. The rearrangement joins TRBV9 to TRBJ1-2, with D maybe TRBD1 (5 bases). In germline, CDR1 is SGDLS, CDR2 YYNGEE. The CDR3 is 14 amino acids. Trimming took 4 bases from V and 2 from J, leaving 12 bases between them. Full variable domain (remainder filled in from reference TRBV9 and TRBJ1-2): DSGVTQTPKHLITATGQRVTLRCSPRSGDLSVYWYQQSLDQGLQFLIQYYNGEERAKGNILERFSAQQFPDLHSELNLSSLELGDSALYFCASSTGRGNYGYTFGSGTRLTVV.

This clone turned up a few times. The CDR3 bases are TGTGCCAGCAGCCCCTCAGCGGGGAGAAGCTCCTACGAGCAGTACTTC. Encoded protein: CASSPSAGRSSYEQYF. The chain carries TRBV4-2 and TRBJ2-7, with 7 nucleotides matching TRBD2. The CDR3 is 16 amino acids. V was clipped by 4 bases and J by 0 bases; unmatched bases: 9. Germline CDR1 LGHNA, CDR2 YNFKEQ.

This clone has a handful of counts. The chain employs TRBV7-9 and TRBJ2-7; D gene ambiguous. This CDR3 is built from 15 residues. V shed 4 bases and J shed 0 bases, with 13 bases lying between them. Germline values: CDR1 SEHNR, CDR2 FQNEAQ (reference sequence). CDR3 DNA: TGTGCCAGCAGCTACCGACAAGGTTTCTCCTACGAGCAGTACTTC. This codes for CASSYRQGFSYEQYF.

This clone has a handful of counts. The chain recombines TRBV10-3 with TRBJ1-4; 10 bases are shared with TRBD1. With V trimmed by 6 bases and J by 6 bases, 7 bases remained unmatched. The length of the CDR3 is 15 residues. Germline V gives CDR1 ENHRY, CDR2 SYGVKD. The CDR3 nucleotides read TGTGCCATCAGATCCTCCGGGACAGGGGATGAAAAACTGTTTTTT. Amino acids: CAIRSSGTGDEKLFF.

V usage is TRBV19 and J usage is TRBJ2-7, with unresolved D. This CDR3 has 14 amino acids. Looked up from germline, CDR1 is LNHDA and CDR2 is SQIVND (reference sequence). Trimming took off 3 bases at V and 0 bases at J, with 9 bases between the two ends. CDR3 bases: TGTGCCAGTAGTATTTCCACGGCCTCCTACGAGCAGTACTTC. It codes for CASSISTASYEQYF.

As DNA, the CDR3 is TGCGCCAGCAGCCAAGTACAGGGAGGGCAGCCCCAGCATTTT. It specifies CASSQVQGGQPQHF. The J gene is TRBJ1-5, the V gene TRBV4-3; perhaps TRBD1 as D (6 bases). The CDR3 is 14 amino acids. Looked up from germline, CDR1 is LGHNA and CDR2 is YSLEER. V was clipped by 1 base and J by 7 bases, with 11 bases between them.